One T cell receptor (beta chain) is described in this entry. Its antigen remains unidentified. RNA, once extracted, was reverse transcribed into cDNA for use as the sequencing template. Here immunoSEQ multiplex PCR was the method, and the copy in TCRdb shows in-frame clones only, minus some. In the table there are some 120,000 clones, roughly 50% of which are singletons. There are 11 residues in the CDR3. Germline assignment: CDR1 GTSNPN and CDR2 SVGIG (reference sequence). The V gene lost 1 base and the J gene lost 8 bases, with 8 bases spanning the gap. This sample is part of a study of CD8+ T cells in alopecia areata. Study results and limitations: An increase in clonality over normal scalp was evident in lesional scalp, especially alopecia totalis/universalis.

Collected material from alopecia areata patients comprised lesional scalp punch biopsies and peripheral blood. The receptor was isolated from a human donor with alopecia areata. The chain is built from TRBV30 and TRBJ1-2, with D hard to call. Sequencing was done on a sample of NKG2D-low CD8+ T cells sorted from blood. DNA for the CDR3: TGTGCCTGGAGTGAAGGCGTGGGCTACACCTTC. Amino acid sequence: CAWSEGVGYTF. Drawing the rest from reference TRBV30 and TRBJ1-2, the complete variable domain is SQTIHQWPATLVQPVGSPLSLECTVEGTSNPNLYWYRQAAGRGLQLLFYSVGIGQISSEVPQNLSASRPQDRQFILSSKKLLLSDSGFYLCAWSEGVGYTFGSGTRLTVV.